Sequencing of this T cell receptor (beta chain) was carried out in a study of CD4 and CD8 cells across lung adenocarcinoma regions. A single record per CDR3 protein comes from TCRdb applying MiXCR to the PCR reads. The sample records tens of thousands of distinct CDR3 sequences, roughly 50% being singletons. CDR1 is MNHNS and CDR2 is SASEGT in the germline V gene. The CDR3 is 14 amino acids. The patients had localized lung adenocarcinoma, a non-small cell subtype. The sample taken for sequencing was CD8+ T cells from the center of a lung tumor. The TCR comes from a male donor with lung adenocarcinoma. The CD4 and CD8 labels of this study may be unreliable. The chain combines TRBV6-1 with TRBJ2-3; the D call may be TRBD1 or TRBD2 (7 bases each). In DNA form, the CDR3 reads TGTGCGGGCAGGGGGGGGAGTGGCGAAGATACGCAGTATTTT. Translated: CAGRGGSGEDTQYF.